Described below is a single T cell receptor (beta chain) sequence and its context. The antigen is undetermined. Specified treatment: oral pan-JAK inhibitor, 5-10 mg twice daily. These data originate in a study of CD8+ T cells in alopecia areata. Study at large: Affected scalp percentage determined the severity score of treated patients. The study, taken as a whole, reports: In scalp samples, resident alphabeta T cells of normal skin are also sequenced. Higher clonality than in normal scalp was seen in lesional scalp, especially alopecia totalis/universalis. Uncertain still, given a single nonresponder, is whether baseline CD8+ expansion links to response.

Reverse transcribed after extraction, RNA yielded cDNA as the sequencing template. The method was immunoSEQ multiplex PCR; TCRdb's version includes in-frame clones alone and lacks a portion of them. Of about 290,000 clones in the sample, roughly 64% were seen once. This clonotype was obtained from a human donor with alopecia areata. The sequencing here drew on CD4+ T cells sorted from blood, taken at week 24, from a patient treated with tofacitinib.

The CDR3 region has the DNA TGTGCCAGCAGTTTATCTTCTCGGTCCTATGGCTACACCTTC. Translating gives CASSLSSRSYGYTF. V is TRBV27 and J is TRBJ1-2; no clear D gene. The CDR3 consists of 14 residues. V was trimmed by 0 bases and J by 4 bases, leaving 9 bases between them. From germline, CDR1 is MNHEY and CDR2 SMNVEV (reference sequence).